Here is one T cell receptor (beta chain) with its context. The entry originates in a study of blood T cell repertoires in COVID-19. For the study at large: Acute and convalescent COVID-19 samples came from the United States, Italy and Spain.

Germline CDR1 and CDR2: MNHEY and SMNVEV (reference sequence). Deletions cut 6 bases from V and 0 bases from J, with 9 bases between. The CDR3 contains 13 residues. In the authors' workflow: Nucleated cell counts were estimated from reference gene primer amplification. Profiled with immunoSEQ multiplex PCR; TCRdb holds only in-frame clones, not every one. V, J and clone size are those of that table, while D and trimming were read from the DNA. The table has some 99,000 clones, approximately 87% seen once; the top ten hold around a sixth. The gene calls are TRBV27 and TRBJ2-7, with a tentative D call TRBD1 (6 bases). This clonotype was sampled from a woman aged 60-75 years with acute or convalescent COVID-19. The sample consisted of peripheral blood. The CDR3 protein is CASSHRVSYEQYF. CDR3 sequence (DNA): TGTGCCAGCAGCCACAGGGTCTCCTACGAGCAGTACTTC.